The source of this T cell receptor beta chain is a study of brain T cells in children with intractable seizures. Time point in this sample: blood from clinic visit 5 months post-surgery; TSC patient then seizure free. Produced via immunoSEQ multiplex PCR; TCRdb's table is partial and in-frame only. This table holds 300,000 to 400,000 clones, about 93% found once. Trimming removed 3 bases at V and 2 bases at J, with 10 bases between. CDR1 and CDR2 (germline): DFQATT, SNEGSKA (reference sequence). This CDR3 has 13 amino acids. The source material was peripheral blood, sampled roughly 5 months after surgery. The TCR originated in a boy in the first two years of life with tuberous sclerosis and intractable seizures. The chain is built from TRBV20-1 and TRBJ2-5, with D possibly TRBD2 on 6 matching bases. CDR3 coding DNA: TGCAGTGCTAGTCGACTAGATCAAGAGACCCAGTACTTC. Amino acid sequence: CSASRLDQETQYF.